This T cell receptor (beta chain) was sequenced for a study of T cell responses to AZD1222 COVID-19 vaccine. Some clones are missing from TCRdb's copy, which holds only in-frame ones; the method was immunoSEQ multiplex PCR. The sample gives about 69,000 clones, about nine tenths of which show up once; about 2.7% is in the top ten. The germline CDR1 and CDR2 sequences are SGDLS and YYNGEE. Trimming took 4 bases from V and 0 from J, leaving 11 bases between them. The CDR3 extends over 15 amino acids. This TCR was recovered from an adult in good health. The rearrangement links TRBV9 to TRBJ2-1; D might be TRBD2 (6 bases). The sequencing here drew on peripheral blood, taken on day 0 of AZD1222 vaccination. The CDR3 sequence: CASSLDGGSYNEQFF. DNA of the CDR3: TGTGCCAGCAGCCTCGACGGGGGCTCCTACAATGAGCAGTTCTTC.